This entry features one T cell receptor beta chain sequence. No antigen is known for it. This sample is drawn from a study of CD8 T cells in ankylosing spondylitis. Regarding the study as a whole: In ankylosing spondylitis patients, matched synovial fluid reportedly showed significant enrichment of disease-linked clones. The authors found the disease-linked clones to be CD8+ and relatively rare in peripheral blood. Among TCR beta sequences, a motif of several highly homologous variants appeared characteristic of ankylosing spondylitis blood.

Using its own MiXCR run on the 5' RACE reads, TCRdb lists one record per CDR3 protein. The sample yields fewer than 400,000 distinct CDR3 sequences, 20% to 25% seen once. V gave up 1 base and J gave up 1 base; unmatched junction bases: 11. The CDR3 length is 19 residues. This TCR was sampled from a male donor with ankylosing spondylitis. Sequenced sample: blood, either unsorted or a sorted T cell fraction (not recorded which). V and J are TRBV12-3 or TRBV12-4 and TRBJ2-1; 9 bases are a match to TRBD2. CDR3 region: CASSLGPSRSGSSYNEQFF. The CDR3 DNA reads TGTGCCAGCAGTTTAGGCCCATCTCGTAGCGGGAGTTCCTACAATGAGCAGTTCTTC.